The clone carrying this T cell receptor (beta chain) was seen once. The sample is drawn from a study of CD8+ T cells in alopecia areata. The V and J ends lost 2 bases and 2 bases, in that order; junction bases with no gene match: 2. CDR3 size: 15 residues. Germline V gene data show CDR1 as SGHDN and CDR2 as FVKESK. Treatment noted: oral pan-JAK inhibitor, 5-10 mg twice daily. Extracted RNA was reverse transcribed, and the resulting cDNA served as sequencing template. Assay used: immunoSEQ multiplex PCR; TCRdb lists only in-frame clones, some missing. The table has roughly 150,000 clones, less than 70% seen once; the top ten hold approximately 15%.

The rearrangement links TRBV14 to TRBJ1-2; 10 bases fit TRBD1. This sequence originates from a human donor with alopecia areata. Sequencing was performed on CD8+ T cells sorted from blood, taken at week 4, from a patient treated with tofacitinib. DNA of the CDR3: TGTGCCAGCAGCCAAATGGGACAGGGGAACTATGGCTACACCTTC. Amino acids: CASSQMGQGNYGYTF. Combining the CDR3 with reference TRBV14 and TRBJ1-2 gives the whole variable domain EAGVTQFPSHSVIEKGQTVTLRCDPISGHDNLYWYRRVMGKEIKFLLHFVKESKQDESGMPNNRFLAERTGGTYSTLKVQPAELEDSGVYFCASSQMGQGNYGYTFGSGTRLTVV.